Listed here are 16 T cell receptor beta chains from one sample, sequenced in a study of blood T cell repertoires in COVID-19. TCRdb's table, derived via immunoSEQ multiplex PCR, lists solely in-frame clones and lacks some. The profile shows a few hundred thousand clones, approximately 87% of them singletons. What was sequenced was PBMCs or T cells enriched from blood (not recorded which). The receptors were sampled from a woman in her fifties or sixties who had recovered from COVID-19.

The chain recombines TRBV30 with TRBJ2-1, with a tentative D call TRBD1 (6 bases). This CDR3 contains 11 residues. Per germline, CDR1 GTSNPN and CDR2 SVGIG (reference sequence). The V and J ends lost 1 base and 12 bases respectively, with 10 bases between them. The CDR3 nucleotides are TGTGCCTGGAGTGAGTCGGACAGGCAGTTCTTC. Translated: CAWSESDRQFF.

The chain combines TRBV10-3 with TRBJ2-7; D possibly corresponds to TRBD2 (5 bases). The CDR3 has 13 amino acids. The V and J ends lost 4 bases and 3 bases respectively, with 10 bases between them. Germline V gives CDR1 ENHRY, CDR2 SYGVKD. The CDR3 nucleotides read TGTGCCATCAGTGGAAGGGAGCACTACGAGCAGTACTTC. Its protein is CAISGREHYEQYF.

This clone occurred once. The rearrangement links TRBV30 to TRBJ2-1; D is undetermined. The CDR3 spans 14 residues. Trimming removed 8 bases from V and 0 bases from J, with 14 bases in between. Germline V gene sequence: CDR1 GTSNPN, CDR2 SVGIG (reference sequence). This chain's CDR3 is CAHSKTSSYNEQFF. The CDR3 region has the DNA TGTGCCCACTCCAAAACGAGCTCCTACAATGAGCAGTTCTTC.

This clone came up once. The chain carries TRBV2 and TRBJ2-1; weak D call: TRBD1 (6 bases). V was shortened by 7 bases and J by 1 base, with 11 bases between the two germline ends. The length of the CDR3 is 14 residues. CDR1 and CDR2 from the germline V gene are SNHLY and FYNNEI. CDR3 sequence reads: CASNNRESYNEQFF. The CDR3 nucleotides read TGTGCCAGCAATAACAGGGAATCCTACAATGAGCAGTTCTTC.

The V call is TRBV11-3, the J call TRBJ2-7; 7 bases agree with TRBD1. Germline values: CDR1 SGHNT, CDR2 YENEEA. V gave up 2 bases and J gave up 2 bases; unmatched junction bases: 3. The CDR3 consists of 14 residues. This CDR3 is CASSLSGTAYEQYF. The CDR3 DNA reads as TGTGCCAGCAGCTTATCGGGGACAGCCTACGAGCAGTACTTC.

In its sample, this clone was seen once. V and J are TRBV30 and TRBJ1-1; TRBD1 aligns across 8 bases. This CDR3 is 13 amino acids long. The germline CDR1 and CDR2 sequences are GTSNPN and SVGIG (reference sequence). V gave up 2 bases and J gave up 6 bases; unmatched junction bases: 5. CDR3 protein: CAWSTMTGAEAFF. The CDR3 DNA reads as TGTGCCTGGAGTACTATGACAGGGGCTGAAGCTTTCTTT.

The chain links TRBV10-3 to TRBJ1-2; 8 nucleotides align to TRBD1. The V gene end was trimmed by 5 bases and the J gene end by 2 bases; junction bases not matched to a gene: 4. The CDR3 consists of 14 residues. From germline, CDR1 is ENHRY and CDR2 SYGVKD. The CDR3 DNA is TGTGCCATCAGTCGGACAGGGCTAAACTATGGCTACACCTTC. Protein: CAISRTGLNYGYTF.

The chain recombines TRBV6-2 or TRBV6-3 with TRBJ2-3; D call uncertain. Trimming left V 0 bases short and J 2 bases short, with 6 bases between. Germline CDR1 MNHEY, CDR2 SVGEGT. The CDR3 has 14 amino acids. CDR3 in DNA: TGTGCCAGCAGTTACTCTCAGGTCACAGATACGCAGTATTTT. Translating it yields CASSYSQVTDTQYF.

CDR3 sequence: CASNSPSNYGYTF. In DNA, the CDR3 is TGTGCCAGTAACAGTCCATCTAACTATGGCTACACCTTC. The chain links TRBV19 to TRBJ1-2; D unresolved. Trimming left V 7 bases short and J 0 bases short, with 9 bases between. Per germline, CDR1 LNHDA and CDR2 SQIVND (reference sequence). The CDR3 loop spans 13 amino acids.

The chain has TRBV19 and TRBJ1-2, with D perhaps matching TRBD1 (5 bases). With 5 bases removed from V and 4 bases from J, the gap between germline ends came to 17 bases. The CDR3 extends over 15 amino acids. Germline V CDR1 and CDR2: LNHDA, SQIVND (reference sequence). CDR3: CASSSSLDISYGYTF. The CDR3 nucleotides are TGTGCCAGTAGTTCTTCGCTGGACATCAGCTATGGCTACACCTTC.

This chain connects TRBV19 to TRBJ1-1; D possibly corresponds to TRBD1 (5 bases). V lost 2 bases and J 5 bases, leaving 12 bases between the germline ends. This CDR3 comprises 14 residues. CDR1 LNHDA and CDR2 SQIVND come from the germline V gene (reference sequence). This CDR3 is CASSIPAAGTEAFF. As DNA, the CDR3 is TGTGCCAGTAGTATACCCGCGGCAGGGACTGAAGCTTTCTTT. Complete variable domain (other parts from reference TRBV19 and TRBJ1-1): DGGITQSPKYLFRKEGQNVTLSCEQNLNHDAMYWYRQDPGQGLRLIYYSQIVNDFQKGDIAEGYSVSREKKESFPLTVTSAQKNPTAFYLCASSIPAAGTEAFFGQGTRLTVV.

This chain connects TRBV19 to TRBJ2-5; perhaps TRBD2 as D (5 bases). Deletions cut 3 bases from V and 2 bases from J, with 10 bases between. CDR1 is LNHDA and CDR2 is SQIVND in the germline V gene (reference sequence). This CDR3 contains 14 residues. The CDR3 spells CASSMFRGQETQYF. DNA of the CDR3: TGTGCCAGTAGTATGTTCCGGGGACAAGAGACCCAGTACTTC.

The gene calls are TRBV19 and TRBJ2-3, with D possibly TRBD2 on 6 matching bases. The CDR3 runs 13 residues. Germline loops: CDR1 LNHDA, CDR2 SQIVND (reference sequence). Trimming removed 7 bases from V and 5 bases from J, with 13 bases in between. CDR3 residues: CASNTGDIDTQYF. The CDR3 DNA reads as TGTGCCAGTAATACGGGGGATATAGATACGCAGTATTTT.

The chain links TRBV19 to TRBJ1-6, with D hard to call. The CDR3 covers 15 residues. The ends were cut back, 5 bases at V and 7 bases at J, with 15 bases in the middle. Germline CDR1 reads LNHDA; CDR2 reads SQIVND (reference sequence). CDR3 in amino acids: CASSLEGPRNSPLHF. For the CDR3, the DNA is TGTGCCAGTAGTCTTGAGGGCCCACGGAATTCACCCCTCCACTTT.

The gene calls are TRBV25-1 and TRBJ2-2; the match to TRBD2 covers 11 bases. Germline V CDR1 and CDR2: MGHDK, SYGVNS. The CDR3 loop spans 15 amino acids. The junction had 6 bases not matched to a gene; V was cut back by 6 bases and J by 6 bases. The CDR3 sequence is CASSVLAGVSGELFF. Here the CDR3 DNA reads TGTGCCAGCAGCGTACTAGCGGGGGTATCCGGGGAGCTGTTTTTT.

This chain uses TRBV2 with TRBJ1-2, with 7 bases aligning to TRBD1. This CDR3 comprises 14 residues. CDR1 SNHLY and CDR2 FYNNEI come from the germline V gene. J gave up 4 bases and V 2 bases, and 4 bases lay outside the gene matches. CDR3 in DNA: TGTGCCAGCAGTGAACAGGGGGTTGGCTATGGCTACACCTTC. This encodes CASSEQGVGYGYTF.